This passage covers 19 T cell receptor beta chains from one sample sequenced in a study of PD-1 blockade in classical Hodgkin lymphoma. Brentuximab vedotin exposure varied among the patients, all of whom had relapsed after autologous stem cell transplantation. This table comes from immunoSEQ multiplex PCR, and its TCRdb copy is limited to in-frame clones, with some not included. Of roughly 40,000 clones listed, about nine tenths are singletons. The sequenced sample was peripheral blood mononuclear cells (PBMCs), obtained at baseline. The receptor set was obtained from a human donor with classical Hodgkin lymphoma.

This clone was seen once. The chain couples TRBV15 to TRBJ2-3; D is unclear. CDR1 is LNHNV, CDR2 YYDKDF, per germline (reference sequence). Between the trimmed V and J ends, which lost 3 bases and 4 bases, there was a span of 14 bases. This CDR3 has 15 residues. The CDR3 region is CATSSALASADTQYF. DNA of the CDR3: TGTGCCACCAGCAGCGCTCTGGCATCGGCAGATACGCAGTATTTT.

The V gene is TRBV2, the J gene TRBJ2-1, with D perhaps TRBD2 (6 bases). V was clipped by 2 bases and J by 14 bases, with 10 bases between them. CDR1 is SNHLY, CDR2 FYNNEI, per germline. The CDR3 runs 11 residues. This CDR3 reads CASSEMTGEFF. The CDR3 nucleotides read TGTGCCAGCAGTGAAATGACGGGAGAGTTCTTC. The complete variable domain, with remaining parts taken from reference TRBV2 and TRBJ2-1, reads EPEVTQTPSHQVTQMGQEVILRCVPISNHLYFYWYRQILGQKVEFLVSFYNNEISEKSEIFDDQFSVERPDGSNFTLKIRSTKLEDSAMYFCASSEMTGEFFGPGTRLTVL.

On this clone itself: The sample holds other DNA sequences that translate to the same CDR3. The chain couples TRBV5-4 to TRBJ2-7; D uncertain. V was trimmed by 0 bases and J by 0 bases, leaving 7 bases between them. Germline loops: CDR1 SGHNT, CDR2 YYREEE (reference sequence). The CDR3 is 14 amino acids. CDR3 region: CASSLVDTSYEQYF. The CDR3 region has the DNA TGTGCCAGCAGCTTGGTCGACACCTCCTACGAGCAGTACTTC.

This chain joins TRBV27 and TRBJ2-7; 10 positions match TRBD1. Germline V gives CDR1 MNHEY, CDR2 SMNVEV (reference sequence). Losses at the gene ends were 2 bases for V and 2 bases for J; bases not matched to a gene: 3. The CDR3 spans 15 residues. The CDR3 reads CASSLGGQGAYEQYF. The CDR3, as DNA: TGTGCCAGCAGTTTAGGAGGACAGGGGGCCTACGAGCAGTACTTC.

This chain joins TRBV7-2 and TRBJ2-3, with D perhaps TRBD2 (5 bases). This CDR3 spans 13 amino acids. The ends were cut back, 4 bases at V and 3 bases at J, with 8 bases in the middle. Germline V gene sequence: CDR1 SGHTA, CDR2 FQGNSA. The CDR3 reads CASSSRGTDTQYF. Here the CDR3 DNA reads TGTGCCAGCAGCTCCCGGGGTACAGATACGCAGTATTTT.

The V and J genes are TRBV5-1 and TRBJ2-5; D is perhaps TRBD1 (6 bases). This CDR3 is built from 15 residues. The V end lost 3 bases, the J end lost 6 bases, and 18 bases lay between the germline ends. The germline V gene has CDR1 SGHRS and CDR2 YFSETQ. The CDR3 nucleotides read TGCGCCAGCAGCTCCGGGACAACTGGGCCACAGACCCAGTACTTC. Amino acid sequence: CASSSGTTGPQTQYF.

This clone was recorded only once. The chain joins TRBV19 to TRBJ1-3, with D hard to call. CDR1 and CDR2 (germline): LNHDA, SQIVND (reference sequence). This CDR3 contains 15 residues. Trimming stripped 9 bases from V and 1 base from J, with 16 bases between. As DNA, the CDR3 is TGTGCCAGCTCATCATCCGTGGAATCTGGAAACACCATATATTTT. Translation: CASSSSVESGNTIYF.

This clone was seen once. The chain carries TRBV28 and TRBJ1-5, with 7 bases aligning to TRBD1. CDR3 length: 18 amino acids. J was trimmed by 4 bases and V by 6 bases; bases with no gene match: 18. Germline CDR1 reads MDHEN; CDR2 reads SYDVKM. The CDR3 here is CASSPPFFRGTANQPQHF. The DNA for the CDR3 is TGTGCCAGCAGCCCACCCTTCTTCCGTGGGACAGCTAATCAGCCCCAGCATTTT.

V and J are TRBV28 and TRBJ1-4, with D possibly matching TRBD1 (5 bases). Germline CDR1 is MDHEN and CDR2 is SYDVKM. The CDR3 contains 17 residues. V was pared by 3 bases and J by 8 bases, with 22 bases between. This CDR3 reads CASSLESLRQRREKLFF. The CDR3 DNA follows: TGTGCCAGCAGTTTGGAAAGCCTAAGACAGCGACGAGAAAAACTGTTTTTT.

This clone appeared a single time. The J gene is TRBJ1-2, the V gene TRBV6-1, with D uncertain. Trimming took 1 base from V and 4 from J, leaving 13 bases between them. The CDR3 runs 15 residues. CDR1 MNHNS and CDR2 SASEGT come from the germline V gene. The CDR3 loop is CASSEVGSVTYGYTF. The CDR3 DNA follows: TGTGCCAGCAGTGAAGTCGGGTCAGTGACCTATGGCTACACCTTC.

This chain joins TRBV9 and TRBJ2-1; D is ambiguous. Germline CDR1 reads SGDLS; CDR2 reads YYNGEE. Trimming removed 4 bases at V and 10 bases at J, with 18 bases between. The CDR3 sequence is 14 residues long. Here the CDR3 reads CASSPRTDLGEQFF. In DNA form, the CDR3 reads TGTGCCAGCAGCCCCCGGACCGACCTCGGGGAGCAGTTCTTC.

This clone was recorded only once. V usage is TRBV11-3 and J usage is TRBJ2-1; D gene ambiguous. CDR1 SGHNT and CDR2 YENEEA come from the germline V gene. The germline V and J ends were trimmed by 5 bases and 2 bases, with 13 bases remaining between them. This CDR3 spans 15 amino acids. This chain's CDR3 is CASSNGPTPYNEQFF. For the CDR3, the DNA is TGTGCCAGCAGCAACGGACCAACCCCCTACAATGAGCAGTTCTTC. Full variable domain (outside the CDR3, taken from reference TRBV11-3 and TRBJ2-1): EAGVVQSPRYKIIEKKQPVAFWCNPISGHNTLYWYLQNLGQGPELLIRYENEEAVDDSQLPKDRFSAERLKGVDSTLKIQPAELGDSAVYLCASSNGPTPYNEQFFGPGTRLTVL.

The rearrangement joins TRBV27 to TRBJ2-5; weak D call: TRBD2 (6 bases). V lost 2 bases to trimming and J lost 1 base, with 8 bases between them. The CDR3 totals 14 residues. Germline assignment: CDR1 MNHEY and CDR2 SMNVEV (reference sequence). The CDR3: CASSLISGQETQYF. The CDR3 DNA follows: TGTGCCAGCAGTTTAATTAGCGGCCAAGAGACCCAGTACTTC.

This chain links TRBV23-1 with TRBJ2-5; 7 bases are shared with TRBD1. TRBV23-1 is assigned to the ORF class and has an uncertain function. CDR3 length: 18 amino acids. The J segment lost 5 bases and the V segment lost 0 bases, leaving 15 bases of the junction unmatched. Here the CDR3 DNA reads TGCGCCAGCAGTCAATCAAATTGGGACAGAAGTCTTGAGGAGACCCAGTACTTC. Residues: CASSQSNWDRSLEETQYF.

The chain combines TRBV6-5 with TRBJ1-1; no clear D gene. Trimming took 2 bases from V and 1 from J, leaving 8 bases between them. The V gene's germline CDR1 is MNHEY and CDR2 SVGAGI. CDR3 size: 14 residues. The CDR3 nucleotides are TGTGCCAGCAGTTACCTTCCGGCGAACACTGAAGCTTTCTTT. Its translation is CASSYLPANTEAFF.

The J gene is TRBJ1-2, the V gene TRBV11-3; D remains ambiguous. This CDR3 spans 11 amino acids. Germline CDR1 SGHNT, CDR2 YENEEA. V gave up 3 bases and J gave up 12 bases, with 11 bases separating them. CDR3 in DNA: TGTGCCAGCAGCTTGAGACTGACCCACACCTTC. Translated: CASSLRLTHTF.

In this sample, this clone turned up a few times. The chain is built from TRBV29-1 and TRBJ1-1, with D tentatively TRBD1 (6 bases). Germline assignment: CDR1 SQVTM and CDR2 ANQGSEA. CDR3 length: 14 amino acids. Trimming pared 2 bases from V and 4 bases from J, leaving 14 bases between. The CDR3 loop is CSVEKRGRSTEAFF. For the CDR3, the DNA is TGCAGCGTTGAAAAAAGGGGGAGGAGCACTGAAGCTTTCTTT.

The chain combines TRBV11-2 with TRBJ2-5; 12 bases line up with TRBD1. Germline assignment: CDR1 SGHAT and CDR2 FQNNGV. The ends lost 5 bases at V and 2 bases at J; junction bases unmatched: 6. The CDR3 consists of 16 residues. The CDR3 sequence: CASSPGTGGGQETQYF. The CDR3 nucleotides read TGTGCCAGCAGCCCCGGGACAGGGGGCGGACAAGAGACCCAGTACTTC.

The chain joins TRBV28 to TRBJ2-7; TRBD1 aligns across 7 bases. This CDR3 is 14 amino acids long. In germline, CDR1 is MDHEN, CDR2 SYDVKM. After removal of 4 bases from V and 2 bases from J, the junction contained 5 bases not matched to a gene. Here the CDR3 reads CASSSTGITYEQYF. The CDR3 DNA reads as TGTGCCAGCAGTTCGACAGGGATAACCTACGAGCAGTACTTC. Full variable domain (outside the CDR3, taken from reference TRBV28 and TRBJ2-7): DVKVTQSSRYLVKRTGEKVFLECVQDMDHENMFWYRQDPGLGLRLIYFSYDVKMKEKGDIPEGYSVSREKKERFSLILESASTNQTSMYLCASSSTGITYEQYFGPGTRLTVT.